This TCR beta chain was found in a study of cytomegalovirus exposure and HLA in healthy donors (dated by TCRdb to between 2016 and 2019). Describing the broader study: In an earlier analysis of approximately 500 of the donors, about 260 Gb of sequence data and 100 million or so unique TCR beta sequences from 150 million to 200 million T cells were reported. Both class I and class II loci were covered by HLA typing, at four-digit resolution. Among the roughly 390 genotyped donors, about 83% belonged to the genetic ancestry cluster associated with self-reported Caucasian donors. An early release covering over 500 HLA-typed donors comprised around 300 gigabases of sequencing data and roughly 86 million unique TCR sequences. Typing coverage differed by locus: A, B, C, DRB1 and DQB1 were typed in roughly 629-630 donors, DQA1 in around 500, DPA1 in some 570, and DPB1 in 400 to 490. All discovery cohort repertoires had been generated using a single sequencing platform. A later genetic analysis used genome-wide SNP genotypes for about 60% of the roughly 700 donors, treating that subset as a discovery cohort. Across some 400 genotyped donors of the cohort, an average of roughly 250,000 unique TCR beta nucleotide sequences per donor were sequenced, and roughly 17% of those sequences were non-productive. Donor age, sex, ethnicity and CMV serostatus were compiled together with the repertoire data. To study patterns of TCR occurrence, a later analysis re-analyzed previously published TCR beta repertoires from several hundred donors and added high-resolution HLA genotyping. The study combined high-throughput TCR immunosequencing, statistical association of individual TCRs with disease status, and machine learning to predict cytomegalovirus infection status. Several DR-DQ haplotypes were handled as single units for association and clustering because linkage in the cohort was strong. The study aimed to test whether signatures of past pathogen exposure could be identified by cataloging public T cell receptors. To decide whether each TCR beta V gene segment behaved as functional or pseudogenic, an earlier analysis of some 540 of the donors relied on high-throughput TCR beta sequencing. A separate validation cohort of more than 100 different subjects was used in addition to the roughly 620-subject first cohort. The later analysis used no new phenotypic data to find candidate immune exposures, relying instead on TCR beta sequences and their occurrence across donors. The study used immunosequencing to profile the T cell repertoires of 666 subjects and linked those repertoires to cytomegalovirus serostatus.

The cohort was made up of 666 healthy bone marrow donors. At the time of sampling, all cohort members were nominally healthy, though unrecorded immune exposures were likely present. The donor tested CMV seronegative and was one of the 352 seronegative cohort members. Every donor gave a peripheral blood sample, and the peripheral blood mononuclear cells from that sample were used for TCR beta sequencing. Genomic DNA was extracted from the blood cell samples with the Qiagen DNeasy Blood Extraction Kit. In the germline V gene, CDR1 corresponds to SQVTM and CDR2 to ANQGSEA. Trimming leaves V shorter by 6 bases and J shorter by 1 base, with the junction holding 5 bases beyond the gene matches. The CDR3 starts with the cysteine, ends with the phenylalanine, and has 13 residues. Solely the CDR3 DNA is kept, with 39 bases framed from the first base. The paper's findings and limits, for the study overall: The presence/absence analyses assumed that sequencing depth was roughly uniform across donors, and that assumption may not be true. This cohort had only TCR beta chains sequenced, and the lack of alpha or paired-chain data limited which features could be detected. Specific HLA alleles were associated with 15,000 to 20,000 TCR beta sequences at a false discovery rate of 0.05 in a later analysis. A cluster of highly shared sequence variants was judged likely to represent a technical artifact of the sequencing pipeline. Most CMV-associated TCR beta chains appeared to be HLA-restricted in a later analysis, and the HLA associations seemed to be driven largely by CMV exposure. Most TCR sequences were observed very rarely across donors, whereas some public TCRs were present in many individuals. According to a later analysis, TCR association rates differed among HLA loci, with DRB1 alleles showing the most associated TCRs and HLA-C alleles showing the fewest. In an earlier analysis of fewer than 750 of the donors, most TCR beta V segments were observed in productive rearrangements about 87% or about 30% of the time, broadly matching IMGT annotations. In a later genetic analysis, fewer N-insertions in productive TCRs were reported among donors in an Asian-associated ancestry cluster than the roughly 640-donor mean. In a later genetic analysis, a missense DCLRE1C variant was associated with V-gene and J-gene trimming of TCR beta chains, and the association was replicated in an independent cohort. Because HLA typing was unavailable for some donors at each locus, only the typed subset was used in association tests. When HLA alleles, especially DR and DQ, strongly co-occurred, attributing TCR associations to individual alleles was difficult. CMV serostatus was the only immune exposure information available for the cohort. Because the 87-base-pair reads could not distinguish some IMGT-functional V segments, including TRBV6-2 and TRBV6-3, those segments were excluded. A further reported finding was that TCR beta sequences accurately predicted the HLA-A and HLA-B alleles for most subjects in the first cohort. In the study, around 150 TCR beta chains were listed as associated with cytomegalovirus. In vitro tests confirmed that a few of the cytomegalovirus-associated TCR beta chains recognize cytomegalovirus antigens. Linkage disequilibrium might explain the correlated functional status among segregating V segments, but an unknown experimental factor could not be excluded. A later analysis reported that several top co-occurrence clusters appeared linked to parvovirus B19, influenza, CMV and Epstein-Barr virus. Over 15 rarely observed V segments, including chromosome 9 orphons, were excluded from the earlier analysis of about 610 of the donors because counts were too low. A later analysis found that HLA-associated TCR beta chains were more clonally expanded and had lower generation probabilities than equally common non-associated chains. It was suggested by the authors that the approach could potentially be generalized to other disease states and immunological phenotypes. Cytomegalovirus status was reported to be diagnosed by the classifier with high specificity and sensitivity in both the original and validation cohorts.

Library preparation used the immunoSEQ multiplex PCR assay. A mixture of 60 forward primers for TCR Vbeta segments and 13 reverse primers for TCR Jbeta segments was used in the multiplex PCR. Amplification of the CDR3 region of rearranged TCR beta genes was performed with a multiplex PCR assay on genomic DNA. Amplified TCR beta libraries were sequenced as 87-base-pair reads on the Illumina HiSeq System. In the original analysis: Across the roughly 700 repertoires, a later analysis counted some 80 million unique TCR beta chains, roughly 11 million of which were shared by at least two donors. Raw reads were error-corrected and collapsed into unique sequences by a nearest-neighbor algorithm in which closely related sequences were merged to remove PCR and sequencing errors. CDR3 sequences were aligned to IMGT reference sequences to assign V, D and J gene segments. Each retained sequence needed at least a six-nucleotide match to both a V gene segment and a J gene segment. Rearrangements were called productive when the CDR3 lacked stop codons and stayed in frame with V and J; all others were non-productive. Following IMGT convention, CDR3 was defined as the stretch from the second conserved V-encoded cysteine to the conserved J-encoded phenylalanine. Sequences without an unambiguous match to a single V gene segment were excluded from the earlier analysis of a few hundred of the donors. In an earlier analysis of some 590 of the donors, a V segment was called functional when productive rearrangements were above 56.7%, and segregating when the standard deviation between donors exceeded 5%. A statistical classification framework was built for diagnosing cytomegalovirus status from the catalog of TCR beta chain sequences. V and J gene assignment, in a later analysis, came from comparing TCR nucleotide sequences with IMGT/GENE-DB human TR gene sequences. A later analysis assigned CDR3 sequences and most-parsimonious VDJ recombination scenarios with the TCRdist pipeline. In a later analysis, every TCR beta chain was defined by the combination of its CDR3 amino acid sequence and its V-gene family, and reads without a unique V-gene family were dropped. As a way to deal with suspected cross-contamination and a sequencing artifact, a later analysis dropped more than 500 nucleotide sequences that were highly shared and had low generation probability. In a later analysis, a clonal expansion index was calculated for each public chain from normalized within-repertoire ranks of inferred template counts. Generation probabilities in a later analysis came from a VDJ recombination model fitted to out-of-frame rearrangements, and those results were checked against IGoR. In a later analysis, hypergeometric tests were used to score TCR-TCR, TCR-HLA and TCR-CMV co-occurrence, with a repertoire-size bias correction applied to TCR pairs. To estimate false discovery rates, a later analysis permuted the HLA or CMV assignments 20 times. A later analysis grouped co-occurring TCRs with DBSCAN, adding TCRdist sequence similarity when clustering within HLA-allele-positive subsets. Co-occurrence clustering excluded repertoires with fewer than 30,000 or more than 120,000 public chains, plus five with anomalous nucleotide sharing. The table comes from immuneACCESS by way of TCRdb, which keeps in-frame sequences with V and J called. Part of the clones is missing from these tables; in studies checked, under half for an unresolved V gene and the rest for unknown reasons. The V and J calls and clone size were taken over from that table, and D and trimming were inferred from the DNA. The record for this sample contains roughly 60,000 clones. About 2.1% of the sample rests with the top ten.

With regard to this clone: Its target antigen remains unknown.

The origin of this receptor is a young woman in good health and CMV-seronegative. The chain uses TRBV29-1 and TRBJ1-1; 7 bases in the junction line up with TRBD1. Sequenced material: PBMCs. In nucleotide form, the sequence is TGCAGCGTCGGGGCAGGGGGGAACACTGAAGCTTTCTTT. This translates into CSVGAGGNTEAFF.